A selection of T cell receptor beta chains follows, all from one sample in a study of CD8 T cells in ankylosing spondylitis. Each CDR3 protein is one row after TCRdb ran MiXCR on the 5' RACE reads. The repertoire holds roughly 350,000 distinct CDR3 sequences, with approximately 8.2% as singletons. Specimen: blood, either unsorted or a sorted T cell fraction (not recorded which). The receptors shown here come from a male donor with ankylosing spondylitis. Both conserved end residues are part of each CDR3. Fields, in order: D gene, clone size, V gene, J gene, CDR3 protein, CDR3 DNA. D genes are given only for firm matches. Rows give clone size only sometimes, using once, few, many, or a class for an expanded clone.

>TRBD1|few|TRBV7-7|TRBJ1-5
CASTAGGELPPVDQPQHF
TGTGCCAGCACCGCAGGGGGGGAGCTCCCCCCGGTAGATCAGCCCCAGCATTTT
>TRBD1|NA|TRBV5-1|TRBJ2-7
CASRDREGYEQYF
TGCGCCAGCAGGGACAGGGAAGGTTACGAGCAGTACTTC
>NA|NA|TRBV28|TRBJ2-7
CASSLPGRLVYEQYF
TGTGCCAGCAGTTTACCGGGACGGTTGGTCTACGAGCAGTACTTC
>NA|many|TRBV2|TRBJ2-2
CASTGGIGSAGELFF
TGTGCCAGCACCGGGGGAATCGGGAGTGCCGGGGAGCTGTTTTTT
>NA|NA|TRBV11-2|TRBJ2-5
CASSLVPRETQYF
TGTGCCAGCAGCTTAGTTCCGCGAGAGACCCAGTACTTC
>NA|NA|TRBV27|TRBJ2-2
CASNVRGNTGELFF
TGTGCCAGCAACGTAAGGGGTAATACCGGGGAGCTGTTTTTT
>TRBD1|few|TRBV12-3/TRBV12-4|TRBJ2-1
CASSLGTGHEQFF
TGTGCCAGCAGTCTCGGGACAGGTCATGAGCAGTTCTTC
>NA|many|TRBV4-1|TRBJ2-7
CASSQDRVTVGEQYF
TGCGCCAGCAGCCAAGATCGGGTAACGGTGGGCGAGCAGTACTTC
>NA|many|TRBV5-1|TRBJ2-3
CASSLDRASTDTQYF
TGCGCCAGCAGCTTGGACAGGGCTAGCACAGATACGCAGTATTTT
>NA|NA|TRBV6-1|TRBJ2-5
CASTRGWGQETQYF
TGTGCCAGCACCCGGGGATGGGGCCAAGAGACCCAGTACTTC
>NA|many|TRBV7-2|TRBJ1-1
CASSLARTSEAFF
TGTGCCAGCAGCTTAGCGAGGACCTCAGAAGCTTTCTTT
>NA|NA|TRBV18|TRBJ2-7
CASSPPVSPIGHEQYF
TGTGCCAGCTCACCACCGGTCAGCCCCATAGGGCACGAGCAGTACTTC
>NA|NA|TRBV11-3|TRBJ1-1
CASSSGTEGGWAFF
TGTGCCAGCAGCTCGGGGACGGAAGGAGGGTGGGCTTTCTTT
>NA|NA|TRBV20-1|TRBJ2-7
CSARDLGGTYEQYF
TGCAGTGCTAGAGATCTAGGCGGGACCTACGAGCAGTACTTC
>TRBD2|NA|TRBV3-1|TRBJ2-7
CASSQDGTGGLEQYF
TGTGCCAGCAGCCAAGACGGGACGGGAGGGCTCGAGCAGTACTTC
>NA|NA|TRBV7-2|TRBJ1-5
CASSQRRASNQPQHF
TGTGCCAGCAGCCAGCGGAGGGCCTCGAATCAGCCCCAGCATTTT
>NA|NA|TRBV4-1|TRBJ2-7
CASSQAPGAAYEQYF
TGCGCCAGCAGCCAAGCCCCCGGGGCAGCCTACGAGCAGTACTTC
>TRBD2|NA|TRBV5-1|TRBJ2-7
CASSSGLQRGSYEQYF
TGCGCCAGCAGCTCCGGGCTACAGCGGGGCTCCTACGAGCAGTACTTC
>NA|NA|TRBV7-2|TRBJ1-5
CASSLAGGLSSNQPQHF
TGTGCCAGCAGCTTAGCCGGGGGGTTATCGAGCAATCAGCCCCAGCATTTT
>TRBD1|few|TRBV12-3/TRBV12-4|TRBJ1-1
CASSSYRDRGAEAFF
TGTGCCAGCAGTTCCTATCGGGACAGGGGCGCTGAAGCTTTCTTT
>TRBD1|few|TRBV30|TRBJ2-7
CAWSAGTGDVAEQYF
TGTGCCTGGAGTGCCGGGACAGGGGACGTTGCAGAGCAGTACTTC
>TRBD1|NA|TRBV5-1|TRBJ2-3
CASSIPGQSTDTQYF
TGCGCCAGCTCAATTCCGGGACAGAGCACAGATACGCAGTATTTT
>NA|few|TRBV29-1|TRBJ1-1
CSVEDRWGQSFKTEAFF
TGCAGCGTTGAAGATAGGTGGGGGCAAAGCTTTAAAACTGAAGCTTTCTTT
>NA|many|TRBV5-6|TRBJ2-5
CASSLVGRNLQETQYF
TGTGCCAGCAGCTTGGTGGGACGGAACCTCCAAGAGACCCAGTACTTC
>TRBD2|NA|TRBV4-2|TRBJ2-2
CASSQAGLALNTGELFF
TGTGCCAGCAGCCAGGCGGGACTAGCCTTGAACACCGGGGAGCTGTTTTTT
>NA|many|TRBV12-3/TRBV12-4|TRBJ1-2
CASRSFERNYGYTF
TGTGCCAGCAGATCATTCGAGAGGAACTATGGCTACACCTTC
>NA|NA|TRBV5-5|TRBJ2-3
CASSLPVTDTQYF
TGTGCCAGCAGCTTGCCCGTTACAGATACGCAGTATTTT
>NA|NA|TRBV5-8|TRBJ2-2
CASSLGMAGLTTGELFF
TGTGCCAGCAGCTTGGGGATGGCCGGGCTAACAACCGGGGAGCTGTTTTTT
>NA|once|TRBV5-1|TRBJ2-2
CASSLRREWGPNTGELFF
TGCGCCAGCAGCTTGCGGAGGGAGTGGGGGCCGAACACCGGGGAGCTGTTTTTT
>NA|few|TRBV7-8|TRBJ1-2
CASSLVTDYGYTF
TGTGCCAGCAGCTTAGTAACAGACTATGGCTACACCTTC